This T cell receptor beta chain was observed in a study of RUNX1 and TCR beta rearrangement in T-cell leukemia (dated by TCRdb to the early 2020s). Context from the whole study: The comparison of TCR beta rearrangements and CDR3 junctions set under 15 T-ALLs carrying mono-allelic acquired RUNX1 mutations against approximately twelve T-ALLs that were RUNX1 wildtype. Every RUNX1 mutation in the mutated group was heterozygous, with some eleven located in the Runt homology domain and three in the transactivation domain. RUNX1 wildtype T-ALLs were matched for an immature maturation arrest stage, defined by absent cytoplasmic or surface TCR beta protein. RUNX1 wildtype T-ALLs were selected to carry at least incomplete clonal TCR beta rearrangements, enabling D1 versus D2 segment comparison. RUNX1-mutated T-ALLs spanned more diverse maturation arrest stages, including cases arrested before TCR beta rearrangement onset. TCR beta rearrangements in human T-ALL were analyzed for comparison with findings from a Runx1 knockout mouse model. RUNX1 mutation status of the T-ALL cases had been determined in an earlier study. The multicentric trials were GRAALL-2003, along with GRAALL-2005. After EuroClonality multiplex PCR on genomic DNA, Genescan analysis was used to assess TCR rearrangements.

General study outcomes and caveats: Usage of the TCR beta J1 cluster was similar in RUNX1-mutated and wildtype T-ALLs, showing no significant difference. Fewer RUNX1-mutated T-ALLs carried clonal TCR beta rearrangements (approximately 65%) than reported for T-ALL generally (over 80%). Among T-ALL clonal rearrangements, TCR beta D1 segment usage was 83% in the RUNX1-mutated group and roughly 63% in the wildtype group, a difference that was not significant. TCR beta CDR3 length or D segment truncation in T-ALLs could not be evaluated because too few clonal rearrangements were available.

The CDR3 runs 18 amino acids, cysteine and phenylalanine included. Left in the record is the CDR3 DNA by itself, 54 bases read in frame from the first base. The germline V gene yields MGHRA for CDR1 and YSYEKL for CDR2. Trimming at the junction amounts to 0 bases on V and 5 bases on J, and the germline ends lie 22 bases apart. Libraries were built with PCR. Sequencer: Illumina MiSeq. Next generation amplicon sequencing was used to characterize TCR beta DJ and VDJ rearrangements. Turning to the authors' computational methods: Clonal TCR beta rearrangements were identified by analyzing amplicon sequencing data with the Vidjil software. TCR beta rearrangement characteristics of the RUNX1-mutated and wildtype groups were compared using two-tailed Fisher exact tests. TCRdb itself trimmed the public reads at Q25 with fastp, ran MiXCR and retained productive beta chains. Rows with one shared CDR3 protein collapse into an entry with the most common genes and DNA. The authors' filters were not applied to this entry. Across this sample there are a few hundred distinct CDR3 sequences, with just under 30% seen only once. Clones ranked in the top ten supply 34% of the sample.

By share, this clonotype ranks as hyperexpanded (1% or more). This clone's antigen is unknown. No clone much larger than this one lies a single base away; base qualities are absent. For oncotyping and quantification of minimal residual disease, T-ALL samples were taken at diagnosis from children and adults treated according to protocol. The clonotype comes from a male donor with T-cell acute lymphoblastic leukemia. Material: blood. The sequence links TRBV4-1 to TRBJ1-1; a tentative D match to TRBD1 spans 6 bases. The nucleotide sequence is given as TGCGCCAGCAGCCAAGATCAGTTCACAGGGTGGTCATTGACTGAAGCTTTCTTT. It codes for CASSQDQFTGWSLTEAFF.